Below are 7 T cell receptor beta chains sequenced from a single sample in a study of HIV-infected children after antiretroviral therapy interruption. Treatment specified: PENTA 11 planned treatment interruption arm or continuous ART arm. A 3' RACE protocol on RNA, with unique molecular identifiers, produced the TCR library. TCRdb fed the 3' RACE reads into MiXCR, producing one record per CDR3 protein. The sample lists over 15,000 distinct CDR3 sequences, about 3.4% occurring once. Source: CD45RA+ CD4+ T cells from PBMCs, taken from a donor given antiretroviral therapy, either interrupted or continuous. Described subset: naive CD4+ CD45RA+ CD45RO- T cells. These receptor sequences come from a child aged 2 to 17 with HIV.

This clonotype was seen at least ten times. This rearrangement joins TRBV10-2 to TRBJ2-5; D perhaps matches TRBD1 (5 bases). V was cut by 3 bases and J by 1 base, with 6 bases left in between. The germline V gene has CDR1 WSHSY and CDR2 SAAADI. This CDR3 region has 13 residues. The CDR3 DNA is TGCGCCAGCAGTGACCAGGGCCAAGAGACCCAGTACTTC. It is translated as CASSDQGQETQYF.

This clonotype has ten or more counts. CDR3: CASRQEVGAGEQYF. In nucleotides, the CDR3 is TGTGCCAGCAGGCAAGAGGTTGGCGCCGGCGAGCAGTACTTC. The chain is built from TRBV12-3 or TRBV12-4 and TRBJ2-7, with no clear D. The CDR3 runs to 14 residues. Trimming removed 6 bases from V and 6 bases from J, with 18 bases in between.

By share, this clonotype ranks as medium-sized. This chain connects TRBV20-1 to TRBJ1-5, with no clear D. CDR3 size: 12 residues. Germline-derived CDR1 and CDR2 are DFQATT and SNEGSKA (reference sequence). V lost 3 bases to trimming and J lost 7 bases, with 10 bases between them. This chain's CDR3 is CSARLVGQPQHF. In nucleotides, the CDR3 is TGCAGTGCTAGGCTAGTAGGGCAGCCCCAGCATTTT.

This clonotype was detected ten times or more. Here the CDR3 reads CASSLAGGYDEQFF. CDR3 coding DNA: TGTGCCAGCAGCTTAGCAGGGGGGTACGATGAGCAGTTCTTC. V is TRBV7-2 and J is TRBJ2-1; D possibly uses TRBD1 or TRBD2 (6 bases each). The ends were cut back, 0 bases at V and 8 bases at J, with 11 bases in the middle. CDR3 size: 14 residues. Germline V gives CDR1 SGHTA, CDR2 FQGNSA.

This clonotype was counted at least ten times. The rearrangement uses TRBV12-3 or TRBV12-4 and TRBJ1-4; perhaps TRBD1 as D (5 bases). Deletions cut 2 bases from V and 7 bases from J, with 14 bases between. This CDR3 is built from 15 residues. For the CDR3, the DNA is TGTGCCAGCAGTTTATTTATAGCAGGGCGTGAAAAACTGTTTTTT. This sequence encodes CASSLFIAGREKLFF.

This rearrangement joins TRBV29-1 to TRBJ1-2; no reliable D call. The CDR3 totals 13 residues. V was clipped by 4 bases and J by 1 base, with 10 bases between them. Germline lookup yields CDR1 SQVTM and CDR2 ANQGSEA. CDR3 in amino acids: CSVGSGVNYGYTF. DNA for the CDR3: TGCAGCGTTGGATCAGGTGTTAACTATGGCTACACCTTC.

This clonotype was picked up many times. The rearrangement joins TRBV5-1 to TRBJ1-1, with 8 bases matching TRBD1. This CDR3 has 14 amino acids. The germline V gene has CDR1 SGHRS and CDR2 YFSETQ. The J segment lost 7 bases and the V segment lost 3 bases, leaving 8 bases of the junction unmatched. The CDR3 nucleotides read TGCGCCAGCAGCTCCGTCGGACAGGGCATTGAAGCTTTCTTT. Translation gives CASSSVGQGIEAFF.